Below, one TCR beta chain is given with its context. The antigen is undetermined. The sample is drawn from a study of shared clonotypes between healthy human individuals. Whole-study context: The donor pool was made up of a couple of women and three men aged 18 to 49.

CDR3 length: 15 residues. Trimming took 4 bases from V and 2 from J; bases not matched to a gene: 6. The germline gives CDR1 SGHTA, CDR2 FQGTGA. The test was conducted at deep level. The assay was immunoSEQ multiplex PCR, and TCRdb's table has in-frame clones only and misses some. The sample includes over 2 million clones, just under 95% of them seen just once. Points from the study as a whole: Naive CD4 clonotypes overlapped across a handful of donors at roughly 5.1%. Memory subsets generally showed smaller estimated richness than naive subsets did.

Naive CD8 populations comprised CD45RO-negative cells positively selected for CCR7, excluding terminally differentiated effector memory CD45RA+ cells. The sequencing sample was made of naive CD8+ T cells sorted from blood. The receptor's source is a man aged 18 to 29 in good health. The genes are TRBV7-3 and TRBJ2-3; 7 bases agree with TRBD2. The CDR3 nucleotides read TGTGCCAGCAGCTCGACGGGGGGAACCACAGATACGCAGTATTTT. Encoded protein: CASSSTGGTTDTQYF.